This TCR beta chain was identified in a study of CD8 T cells in ankylosing spondylitis. Study-wide results and limits: Clones that were linked to disease were CD8+ and were relatively rare in peripheral blood. Certain motif variants had earlier been reported in reactive arthritis synovial fluid and blood.

The CDR3 is 14 residues long. The ends lost 1 base at V and 7 bases at J; junction bases unmatched: 3. Germline CDR1 reads SGHTA; CDR2 reads FQGNSA. This clonotype was picked up many times. Antigen specificity is unknown. MiXCR was run by TCRdb on the 5' RACE reads, yielding one entry per CDR3 protein. This sample has about 69,000 distinct CDR3 sequences, with about 5.7% found just once. The sample was blood, either unsorted or a sorted T cell fraction (not recorded which). The genes are TRBV7-2 and TRBJ2-4; 8 bases line up with TRBD1. The receptor comes from a male donor with ankylosing spondylitis or in good health (not recorded which). The CDR3 loop reads CASSLDWTGNIQYF. The CDR3 region has the DNA TGTGCCAGCAGCTTAGACTGGACAGGGAACATTCAGTACTTC.